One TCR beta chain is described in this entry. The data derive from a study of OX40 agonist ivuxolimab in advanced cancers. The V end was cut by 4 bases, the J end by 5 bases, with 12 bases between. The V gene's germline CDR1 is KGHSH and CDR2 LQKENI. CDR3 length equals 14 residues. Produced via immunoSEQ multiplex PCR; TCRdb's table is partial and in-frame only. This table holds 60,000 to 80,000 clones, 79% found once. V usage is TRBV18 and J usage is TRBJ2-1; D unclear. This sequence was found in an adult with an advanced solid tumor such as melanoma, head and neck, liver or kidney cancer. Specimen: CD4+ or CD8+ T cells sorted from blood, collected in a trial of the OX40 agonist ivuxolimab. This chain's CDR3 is CASSQMDRDNEQFF. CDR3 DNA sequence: TGTGCCAGCTCACAAATGGACCGGGACAATGAGCAGTTCTTC. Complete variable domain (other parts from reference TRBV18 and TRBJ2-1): NAGVMQNPRHLVRRRGQEARLRCSPMKGHSHVYWYRQLPEEGLKFMVYLQKENIIDESGMPKERFSAEFPKEGPSILRIQQVVRGDSAAYFCASSQMDRDNEQFFGPGTRLTVL.